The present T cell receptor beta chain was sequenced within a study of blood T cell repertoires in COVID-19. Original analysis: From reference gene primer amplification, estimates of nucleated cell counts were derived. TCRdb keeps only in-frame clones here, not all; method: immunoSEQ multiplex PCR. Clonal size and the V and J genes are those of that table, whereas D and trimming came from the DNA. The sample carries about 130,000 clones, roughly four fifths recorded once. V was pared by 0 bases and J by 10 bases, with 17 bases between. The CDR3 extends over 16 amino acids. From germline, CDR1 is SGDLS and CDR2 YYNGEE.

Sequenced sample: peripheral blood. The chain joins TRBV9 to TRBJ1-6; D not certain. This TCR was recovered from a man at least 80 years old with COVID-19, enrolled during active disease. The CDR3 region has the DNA TGTGCCAGCAGCGTAGATACCGGACTGGGGAGGTCACCCCTCCACTTT. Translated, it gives CASSVDTGLGRSPLHF.